The entry below describes one T cell receptor (beta chain). The antigen it recognizes is unknown. Per-base quality was not reported, and no clone a single base away is much larger than it. Reading from cysteine to phenylalanine, the CDR3 counts 16 amino acids. Of all the DNA, just the CDR3 is kept, 48 bases in frame from base 1. CDR1 and CDR2, looked up from the germline V gene, are SGDLS and YYNGEE. The V and J ends are trimmed by 0 bases and 7 bases, leaving 16 bases between them. This entry belongs to a study of blood T cell repertoires in COVID-19 (TCRdb year 2020). At the level of the whole study: Samples covering the acute and convalescent phases of COVID-19 were provided by collaborators in the United States, Italy and Spain. The samples were drawn from two sources: the first 160 participants of the ongoing ImmuneRACE study, and 1,000 to 1,500 subjects contributed by 6 global collaborators. Sample metadata almost always included a de-identified subject ID, COVID-19 status, age in years and sex. Where available, HLA class I and class II types were obtained from metadata supplied by the sample provider rather than from assay-based typing. The material from the prospective study consisted of cDNA or gDNA derived from T cells, B-cell-depleted T cells, or PBMCs. The repertoires were made available in a free public database intended to serve as a resource for research on the immune response to SARS-CoV-2. The dataset comprised deeply sampled blood TCRbeta repertoires from subjects exposed to, actively infected with, or recovered from COVID-19. Summary of the overall study and its limitations: How much clinical and demographic metadata was included differed by source and by participant, and the metadata was provided uncurated.

Participants in the prospective study were aged about 18 to 95 years, lived in under 30 United States geographic areas, and enrolled through a virtual design. Cohort assignment in the prospective study relied on participant-reported clinical history from a screening survey and a study questionnaire. ImmuneRACE Cohort 3 recovered participants were defined by two consecutive negative NP/OP PCR tests, healthcare professional clearance, or symptom resolution. Mobile phlebotomists in the prospective study collected whole blood, serum and a nasopharyngeal or oropharyngeal swab from every participant. Over an approximately 2-month period, participants in the prospective study had the option of providing additional blood draws and questionnaires. Blood samples from the prospective study were shipped frozen or at room temperature prior to DNA extraction. TCRbeta CDR3 regions were amplified from genomic DNA using the immunoSEQ Assay, a bias-controlled multiplex PCR. The paper's processing steps were these. The number of nucleated cells in each sample was estimated by amplification of reference gene primers within the assay. To quantify the absolute abundance of each unique TCRbeta CDR3 rearrangement, sequence reads were collapsed and filtered. For each sample, productive Simpson clonality was calculated as the square root of Simpson's diversity index across productive rearrangements. This immuneACCESS table, as held by TCRdb, lists in-frame sequences with V and J called but not all clones. Of the missing ones, under half trace to an unresolved V gene in checked studies; the others have no known cause. Clonal size and the V and J genes are those of that table, whereas D and trimming came from the DNA. For this sample there are under 300,000 clones; 80% to 85% appear just once. The ten largest make up roughly 3.2% of the sample.

Sequenced: PBMCs or T cells enriched from blood (not recorded which). The receptor was isolated from a man aged 45 to 65 who had recovered from COVID-19. This sequence uses TRBV9 and TRBJ2-2; the D gene is perhaps TRBD2, from 5 matching bases. The DNA sequence follows: TGTGCCAGCAGCGTAGGCAACCTAGCTATCAGCGGGGAGCTGTTTTTT. Its protein reads: CASSVGNLAISGELFF.